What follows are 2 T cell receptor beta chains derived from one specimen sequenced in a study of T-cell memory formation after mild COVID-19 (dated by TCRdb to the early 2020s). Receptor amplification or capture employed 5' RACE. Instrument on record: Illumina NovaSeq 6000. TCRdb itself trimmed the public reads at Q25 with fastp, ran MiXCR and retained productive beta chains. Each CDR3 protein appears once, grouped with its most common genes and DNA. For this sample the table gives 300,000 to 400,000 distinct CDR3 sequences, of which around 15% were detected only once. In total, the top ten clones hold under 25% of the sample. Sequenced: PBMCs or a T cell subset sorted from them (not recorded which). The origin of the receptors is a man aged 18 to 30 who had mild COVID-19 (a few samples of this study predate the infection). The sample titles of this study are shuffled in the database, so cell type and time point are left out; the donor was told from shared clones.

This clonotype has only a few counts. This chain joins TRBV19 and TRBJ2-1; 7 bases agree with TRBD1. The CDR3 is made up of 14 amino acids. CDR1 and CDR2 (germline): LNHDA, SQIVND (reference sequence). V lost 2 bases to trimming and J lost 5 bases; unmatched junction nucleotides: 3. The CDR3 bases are TGTGCCAGTAGTATACAGGGGGTCGACAATGAGCAGTTCTTC. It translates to CASSIQGVDNEQFF. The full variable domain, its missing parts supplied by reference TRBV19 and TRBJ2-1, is DGGITQSPKYLFRKEGQNVTLSCEQNLNHDAMYWYRQDPGQGLRLIYYSQIVNDFQKGDIAEGYSVSREKKESFPLTVTSAQKNPTAFYLCASSIQGVDNEQFFGPGTRLTVL.

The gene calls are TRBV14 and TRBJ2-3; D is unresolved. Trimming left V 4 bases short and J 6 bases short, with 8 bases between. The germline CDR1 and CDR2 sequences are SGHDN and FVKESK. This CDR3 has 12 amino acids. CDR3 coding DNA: TGTGCCAGCAGCCGGTCGTTCGATACGCAGTATTTT. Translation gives CASSRSFDTQYF.